This TCR beta chain was sequenced for a study of beta chain features in type 1 diabetes. Per germline, CDR1 GTSNPN and CDR2 SVGIG (reference sequence). The CDR3 covers 15 residues. J gave up 8 bases and V 0 bases, and 8 bases lay outside the gene matches. Overall study findings and caveats: A pattern of fewer insertions and more deletions at VDJ junctions was seen in type 1 diabetes patients.

Sorted cells reached over 95% purity in every population. Every bit of the isolated RNA underwent reverse transcription, so sequencing read expressed TCRB transcripts. Libraries were prepared by immunoSEQ multiplex PCR; TCRdb keeps only in-frame clonotypes and omits some of them. The profile covers around 330,000 clones, with 11% appearing a single time and about 0.015% taken by the ten largest. As for this clone: No antigen is known for it.

This chain uses TRBV30 with TRBJ1-2, with 11 bases aligning to TRBD1. The sample taken for sequencing was naive CD4+ T cells from blood. This receptor was identified in a woman in her twenties or thirties in good health. CDR3 coding DNA: TGTGCCTGGAGTGTACAGGGACAGGGGGTAAGAGGCTACACCTTC. Translated: CAWSVQGQGVRGYTF.